The rows below give T cell receptor beta chains drawn from one sample of a study of post-analysis software for immune sequencing data. TCRdb analysed the PCR reads with MiXCR anew, one entry per CDR3 protein. The data show 450,000 to 650,000 distinct CDR3 sequences, with 44% seen just once and 1.5% to 2% held by the top ten. The specimen sequenced was blood. These receptors were collected from a girl under 18 with multiple sclerosis. The CDR3 runs from the conserved cysteine through the conserved F or W.

V,J,CDR3
TRBV20-1,TRBJ2-7,CSASPGTVSYEQYF
TRBV9,TRBJ1-2,CASSVGSGVGGYTF
TRBV7-8,TRBJ2-7,CASSLRTEYYEQYF
TRBV4-2,TRBJ2-1,CASSQERLSSYNEQFF
TRBV10-3,TRBJ2-5,CAIKPVEGAQETQYF
TRBV7-2,TRBJ2-5,CVSSRGETQYF
TRBV12-3/TRBV12-4,TRBJ2-7,CASSLQLNSYEQYF
TRBV4-1,TRBJ1-2,CASSQGSQDRYGYTF
TRBV5-1,TRBJ1-1,CASSSAGTGRLLGTEAFF
TRBV15,TRBJ2-1,CATSRARVEHNEQFF
TRBV15,TRBJ2-1,CATSTGQGRDEQFF
TRBV7-9,TRBJ2-1,CASSLSPGQSSYNEQFF
TRBV6-2/TRBV6-3,TRBJ2-1,CASLTVRGPSSYNEQFF
TRBV12-3/TRBV12-4,TRBJ2-5,CASSLMTLQETQYF
TRBV5-5,TRBJ2-7,CASSLIDEQYF
TRBV5-1,TRBJ2-1,CASRLVGSSSYNEQFF
TRBV29-1,TRBJ2-5,CSAQRRGRETQYF
TRBV12-3/TRBV12-4,TRBJ2-7,CASSFVDRVYEQYF
TRBV13,TRBJ2-3,CASSFGNTQYF
TRBV10-3,TRBJ2-7,CAISERTSGYEQYF
TRBV12-3/TRBV12-4,TRBJ1-2,CASSPTGGLAYGYTF
TRBV2,TRBJ2-3,CASKEDVQYF
TRBV5-5,TRBJ2-1,CASSRGGGHSLYEQFF